This is a list of T cell receptor beta chains from one sample in a study of shared clonotypes between healthy human individuals. Repertoires were generated with immunoSEQ multiplex PCR, while TCRdb's copy carries only in-frame clones and drops some. The data contain 2 million to 3 million clones, over 85% of them singletons. The specimen sequenced was naive CD4+ T cells sorted from blood. The receptor set was obtained from a man aged 18 to 29 in good health. The CDR3 runs from the conserved cysteine through the conserved F or W. The D gene is left open where the match is weak. Not all rows give a size; the values are once, few, many and, for expanded clones, a class.

clone size | J gene | D gene | V gene | CDR3 protein | CDR3 DNA
NA | TRBJ2-5 | NA | TRBV29-1 | CSGGRTTQETQYF | TGCAGCGGGGGTCGGACAACCCAAGAGACCCAGTACTTC
NA | TRBJ1-3 | TRBD1 | TRBV19 | CASSIGGGLSGNTIYF | TGTGCCAGTAGTATCGGAGGGGGCCTCTCTGGAAACACCATATATTTT
NA | TRBJ2-7 | NA | TRBV18 | CASSPHQGFYEQYF | TGTGCCAGCTCACCACATCAGGGATTCTACGAGCAGTACTTC
NA | TRBJ1-5 | NA | TRBV11-2 | CASSLALDQPQHF | TGTGCCAGCAGCTTAGCTTTAGACCAGCCCCAGCATTTT
NA | TRBJ1-2 | TRBD1 | TRBV18 | CASSPPAGGYYGYTF | TGTGCCAGCTCACCACCTGCAGGGGGATACTATGGCTACACCTTC
NA | TRBJ1-2 | TRBD1 | TRBV4-1 | CASSQMGQGAGYTF | TGCGCCAGCAGCCAGATGGGACAGGGCGCCGGCTACACCTTC
NA | TRBJ2-1 | TRBD2 | TRBV11-3 | CASSFPTSGIWFF | TGTGCCAGCAGCTTCCCGACTAGCGGGATCTGGTTCTTC
NA | TRBJ1-2 | TRBD1 | TRBV9 | CASSGTHRQGRNGYTF | TGTGCCAGCAGCGGGACGCATAGACAGGGTCGGAATGGCTACACCTTC
NA | TRBJ2-5 | NA | TRBV5-6 | CASSLVGWAAGYQETQYF | TGTGCCAGCAGCTTGGTTGGATGGGCAGCCGGGTACCAAGAGACCCAGTACTTC
once | TRBJ2-7 | TRBD2 | TRBV18 | CASSEASGSYEQYF | TGTGCCAGCTCAGAGGCTAGCGGGAGTTACGAGCAGTACTTC
NA | TRBJ2-2 | NA | TRBV19 | CASSIDSRYTGELFF | TGTGCCAGTAGTATAGACTCTAGATACACCGGGGAGCTGTTTTTT
NA | TRBJ2-7 | TRBD2 | TRBV18 | CASSFGRAYEQYF | TGTGCCAGCTCATTCGGGAGGGCCTACGAGCAGTACTTC
NA | TRBJ2-5 | NA | TRBV19 | CASSIAFIGSGETQYF | TGTGCCAGTAGTATAGCATTTATCGGGAGCGGAGAGACCCAGTACTTC
NA | TRBJ2-7 | NA | TRBV7-2 | CASSQDRGPYEQYF | TGCGCCAGCAGCCAGGACCGGGGACCCTACGAGCAGTACTTC
NA | TRBJ2-6 | TRBD2 | TRBV4-1 | CASSQGPRGGYSGANVLTF | TGCGCCAGCAGCCAAGGCCCCCGCGGGGGTTACTCTGGGGCCAACGTCCTGACTTTC
NA | TRBJ1-5 | NA | TRBV5-1 | CASRRESNQPQHF | TGCGCCAGCAGGAGGGAGAGCAATCAGCCCCAGCATTTT
NA | TRBJ1-2 | NA | TRBV6-1 | CASSLEDRDYGYTF | TGTGCCAGCAGCCTGGAGGACAGAGACTATGGCTACACCTTC
NA | TRBJ2-7 | TRBD1 | TRBV19 | CASSPDRGQYEQYF | TGTGCCAGTAGTCCGGACAGGGGGCAGTACGAGCAGTACTTC
NA | TRBJ2-4 | NA | TRBV4-1 | CASSQDYGITAKNIQYF | TGCGCCAGCAGCCAAGATTATGGGATTACAGCCAAAAACATTCAGTACTTC
NA | TRBJ2-7 | NA | TRBV18 | CASSPESGLYEQYF | TGTGCCAGCTCACCAGAGAGTGGCCTCTACGAGCAGTACTTC
once | TRBJ2-2 | NA | TRBV30 | CAWSGGPHNTGELFF | TGTGCCTGGAGCGGGGGGCCCCATAACACCGGGGAGCTGTTTTTT
NA | TRBJ1-1 | TRBD1 | TRBV6-5 | CASSRQGEAFF | TGTGCCAGCAGTAGACAGGGTGAAGCTTTCTTT